A single sample gave rise to the 15 T cell receptor beta chains below, sequenced in a study of naive and memory T cell subsets. These receptors have no known antigen. Overall study results and limits: Especially in CD8 cells, naive repertoires contained a few larger clonotypes, possibly CD45RA-re-expressing memory cells.

The beta constant-region primer was an equimolar mix of two oligonucleotides covering TRBC1 and TRBC2. Ligated cDNA was amplified by four rounds of PCR with nested alpha and beta constant-region primers and SP2. A single record per CDR3 protein comes from TCRdb applying MiXCR to the UMI-ligation and nested PCR reads. This sample has over 80,000 distinct CDR3 sequences; around 10% occur once, and the top ten carry around 0.13%. Sequencing used naive CD4+ T cells from blood. Receptors were obtained from a human donor in good health.

This clonotype was detected many times. The chain carries TRBV30 and TRBJ2-7; D possibly uses TRBD1 or TRBD2 (5 bases each). Germline assignment: CDR1 GTSNPN and CDR2 SVGIG (reference sequence). V was shortened by 3 bases and J by 0 bases, with 9 bases between the two germline ends. There are 13 residues in the CDR3. The CDR3 DNA follows: TGTGCCTGGAGCACCGGGACCTCCTACGAGCAGTACTTC. This codes for CAWSTGTSYEQYF.

This clonotype was seen more than once but under ten times. The chain joins TRBV13 to TRBJ1-2, with D unresolved. Per germline, CDR1 PRHDT and CDR2 FYEKMQ (reference sequence). Trimming removed 3 bases from V and 8 bases from J, with 10 bases in between. The CDR3 is 12 residues long. CDR3 protein: CASSFGGGGYTF. For the CDR3, the DNA is TGTGCCAGCAGCTTTGGTGGCGGAGGCTACACCTTC.

The chain uses TRBV20-1 and TRBJ2-1, with D perhaps TRBD1 or TRBD2 (5 bases each). The V gene's germline CDR1 is DFQATT and CDR2 SNEGSKA (reference sequence). The germline V and J ends were trimmed by 6 bases and 8 bases, with 14 bases remaining between them. The CDR3 consists of 12 residues. CDR3 residues: CSAPGLGDEQFF. The CDR3 nucleotides read TGCAGTGCCCCGGGGCTTGGGGATGAGCAGTTCTTC.

The CDR3 sequence: CASSLAAPVTGNTIYF. The CDR3 nucleotides read TGTGCCAGCAGCTTAGCGGCCCCGGTAACTGGAAACACCATATATTTT. The chain is built from TRBV7-9 and TRBJ1-3; no reliable D call. Germline V gene sequence: CDR1 SEHNR, CDR2 FQNEAQ (reference sequence). V lost 0 bases to trimming and J lost 2 bases, with 11 bases between them. The CDR3 covers 16 residues.

This clonotype was recorded many times. V and J are TRBV7-9 and TRBJ1-1; D unclear. Trimming stripped 7 bases from V and 6 bases from J, with 12 bases between. The CDR3 totals 12 residues. Germline V CDR1 and CDR2: SEHNR, FQNEAQ (reference sequence). In DNA form, the CDR3 reads TGTGCCAGCACCTCTAACCGGCCTGAAGCTTTCTTT. Residues: CASTSNRPEAFF.

The gene calls are TRBV15 and TRBJ2-6, with TRBD1 matching over 7 bases. Germline V gene data show CDR1 as LNHNV and CDR2 as YYDKDF (reference sequence). V shed 9 bases, J shed 2 bases, and the junction held 10 bases outside the gene matches. This CDR3 region has 16 residues. The CDR3 DNA reads as TGTGCCACTCAAAGGGGGCGCCCCCCTGGGGCCAACGTCCTGACTTTC. It is translated as CATQRGRPPGANVLTF.

V usage is TRBV20-1 and J usage is TRBJ1-3, with unresolved D. This CDR3 spans 12 amino acids. Trimming pared 3 bases from V and 0 bases from J, leaving 3 bases between. Germline V gene data show CDR1 as DFQATT and CDR2 as SNEGSKA (reference sequence). The CDR3 DNA reads TGCAGTGCTAGGGTCTCTGGAAACACCATATATTTT. Amino acids: CSARVSGNTIYF.

At least ten counts were recorded for this clonotype. The chain is built from TRBV28 and TRBJ2-7; D call uncertain. The CDR3 contains 13 residues. The germline CDR1 and CDR2 sequences are MDHEN and SYDVKM. V dropped 5 bases and J dropped 0 bases, with 8 bases sitting between them. As DNA, the CDR3 is TGTGCCAGCAGTACGCCAGGCTCCTACGAGCAGTACTTC. The encoded protein is CASSTPGSYEQYF.

This clonotype was observed a few times. The rearrangement joins TRBV3-1 to TRBJ2-2; unclear D gene. The CDR3 consists of 14 residues. V shed 4 bases and J shed 6 bases, with 12 bases lying between them. CDR1 is LGHDT and CDR2 is YNNKEL in the germline V gene (reference sequence). Written as DNA, the CDR3 is TGTGCCAGCAGCCCCGAGCCCCCCCCCGGGGAGCTGTTTTTT. Encoded protein: CASSPEPPPGELFF.

CDR3 DNA: TGCAGTGCTACCCCGGGACAGGCGAACACCGGGGAGCTGTTTTTT. Amino acids: CSATPGQANTGELFF. This chain connects TRBV20-1 to TRBJ2-2; TRBD1 agrees at 8 bases. Per the germline V gene, CDR1 is DFQATT and CDR2 is SNEGSKA (reference sequence). The trim removed 4 bases at V and 0 bases at J, leaving 4 bases unmatched. The CDR3 is made up of 15 amino acids.

Ten or more counts support this clonotype. CDR3: CSATSTSGRGNEQFF. CDR3 DNA: TGCAGTGCTACCTCGACTAGCGGGAGGGGCAATGAGCAGTTCTTC. V and J are TRBV20-1 and TRBJ2-1, with 14 bases matching TRBD2. The CDR3 contains 15 residues. CDR1 is DFQATT, CDR2 SNEGSKA, per germline (reference sequence). V was pared by 4 bases and J by 6 bases, with 5 bases of the junction left unmatched.

The V call is TRBV18, the J call TRBJ2-3, with D possibly being TRBD1 or TRBD2 (5 bases each). The germline gives CDR1 KGHSH, CDR2 LQKENI. Trimming stripped 3 bases from V and 6 bases from J, with 10 bases between. The CDR3 spans 13 residues. This CDR3 reads CASSPQGVDTQYF. Here the CDR3 DNA reads TGTGCCAGCTCACCGCAGGGAGTGGATACGCAGTATTTT.

This clonotype was counted between two and nine times. The CDR3 protein is CAWNSGPNQPQHF. The CDR3 nucleotides read TGTGCCTGGAATTCGGGGCCTAATCAGCCCCAGCATTTT. V gene TRBV30 combines with J gene TRBJ1-5, with TRBD1 as a possible D gene (5 bases). Looked up from germline, CDR1 is GTSNPN and CDR2 is SVGIG (reference sequence). Trimming removed 4 bases from V and 4 bases from J, with 11 bases in between. The CDR3 is 13 residues long.

This clonotype turned up a few times. This chain uses TRBV28 with TRBJ2-4, with 8 bases lining up with TRBD2. This CDR3 has 17 amino acids. The V gene's germline CDR1 is MDHEN and CDR2 SYDVKM. V shed 7 bases, J shed 2 bases, and the junction held 13 bases outside the gene matches. The CDR3 DNA reads as TGTGCCAGCACCCACAGTGAGCGGGGGCGACCCAAAAACATTCAGTACTTC. As protein: CASTHSERGRPKNIQYF.

The gene calls are TRBV7-2 and TRBJ2-3, with a possible D match to TRBD2 (5 bases). The germline V gene has CDR1 SGHTA and CDR2 FQGNSA. This CDR3 region has 15 residues. V was trimmed by 0 bases and J by 2 bases, leaving 9 bases between them. Here the CDR3 reads CASSLASGPTDTQYF. For the CDR3, the DNA is TGTGCCAGCAGCTTAGCCAGCGGACCCACAGATACGCAGTATTTT.